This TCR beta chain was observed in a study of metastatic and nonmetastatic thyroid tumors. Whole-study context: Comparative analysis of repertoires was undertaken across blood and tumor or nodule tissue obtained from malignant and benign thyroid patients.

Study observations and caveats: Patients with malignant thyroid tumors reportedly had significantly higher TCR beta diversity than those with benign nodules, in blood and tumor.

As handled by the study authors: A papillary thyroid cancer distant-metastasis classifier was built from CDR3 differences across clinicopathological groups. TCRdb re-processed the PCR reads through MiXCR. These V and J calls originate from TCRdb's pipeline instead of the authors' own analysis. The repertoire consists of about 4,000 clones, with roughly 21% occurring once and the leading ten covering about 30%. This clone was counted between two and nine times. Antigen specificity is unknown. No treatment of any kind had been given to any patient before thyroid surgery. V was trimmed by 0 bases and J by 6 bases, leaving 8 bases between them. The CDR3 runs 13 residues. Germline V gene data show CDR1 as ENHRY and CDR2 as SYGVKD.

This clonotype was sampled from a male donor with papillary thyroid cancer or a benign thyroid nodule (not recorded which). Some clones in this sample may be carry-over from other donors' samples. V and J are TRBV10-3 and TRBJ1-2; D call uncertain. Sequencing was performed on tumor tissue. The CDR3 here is CAISESEFNGYTF. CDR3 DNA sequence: TGTGCCATCAGTGAGTCGGAGTTTAATGGCTACACCTTC.